This paragraph covers one T cell receptor beta chain sequence. Sequenced by immunoSEQ multiplex PCR; TCRdb stores in-frame clones only, minus some. The table has a few hundred thousand clones, 65% to 90% seen once; the top ten hold about an eighth. The sample is drawn from a study of blood T cell repertoires in COVID-19. As for the study in general: COVID-19 samples, acute and convalescent, were from the United States, Italy and Spain. Nucleic acid was either cDNA or gDNA, and it came from T cells, B-cell-depleted T cells, or PBMCs.

V dropped 6 bases and J dropped 5; count of bases not matched to a gene: 6. The CDR3 runs to 13 residues. Germline V gene lookup returns CDR1 SGDLS and CDR2 YYNGEE. The specimen sequenced was peripheral blood. V gene TRBV9 combines with J gene TRBJ2-3, with 7 bases fitting TRBD2. This clonotype was obtained from a woman in her seventies with COVID-19, enrolled during active disease. DNA for the CDR3: TGTGCCAGCAAGCGGAGGGAGGGAGATACGCAGTATTTT. It codes for CASKRREGDTQYF.